The T cell receptor beta chain under discussion was sequenced for a study of tumor-infiltrating T cells and Merkel cell polyomavirus. Overall study context: The T cells studied were CD8+ and recognized the Merkel cell polyomavirus KLL epitope.

TCRdb keeps only in-frame clones here, not all; method: immunoSEQ multiplex PCR. The sample totals 45 or so clones. Every patient's tumor was robustly positive for Merkel cell polyomavirus Large T antigen on immunohistochemistry. Sequencing was done on a sample of tumor tissue. The clonotype comes from a man in his fifties or sixties with Merkel cell carcinoma.

The CDR3 spells CACASGQGGSPLHF. The CDR3 DNA sequence: TGTGCCTGTGCCTCGGGACAGGGAGGATCACCCCTCCACTTT. This chain links TRBV30 with TRBJ1-6; 9 nucleotides agree with TRBD1. The trim removed 6 bases at V and 10 bases at J, leaving 10 bases unmatched. CDR3 length equals 14 residues. The V gene's germline CDR1 is GTSNPN and CDR2 SVGIG (reference sequence).